In this sample, the clone carrying this TCR beta chain turned up many times. Its antigen is unknown. Quantitative 5'-RACE with molecular barcodes was used to make the TCR beta libraries. Each CDR3 protein is one row after TCRdb ran MiXCR on the 5' RACE reads. In the table there are approximately 300,000 distinct CDR3 sequences, 8% of which are singletons. The sample comes from a study of CD8 T cells in ankylosing spondylitis. Trimming removed 1 base from V and 10 bases from J, with 11 bases in between. The CDR3 contains 13 residues. Notes on the study in general: The study looked at matched synovial fluid samples from ankylosing spondylitis patients. Disease-linked clones were reported to be significantly enriched there. A TCR beta motif of about eight highly homologous variants seemed to mark ankylosing spondylitis blood.

The V gene is TRBV12-3 or TRBV12-4, the J gene TRBJ2-1; the D gene is possibly TRBD2 (5 bases). Source material: blood, either unsorted or a sorted T cell fraction (not recorded which). The receptor was derived from a male donor with ankylosing spondylitis. The CDR3 nucleotides are TGTGCCAGCAGTTTAGAGCGGCTCAGGGAGCAGTTCTTC. The encoded protein is CASSLERLREQFF.